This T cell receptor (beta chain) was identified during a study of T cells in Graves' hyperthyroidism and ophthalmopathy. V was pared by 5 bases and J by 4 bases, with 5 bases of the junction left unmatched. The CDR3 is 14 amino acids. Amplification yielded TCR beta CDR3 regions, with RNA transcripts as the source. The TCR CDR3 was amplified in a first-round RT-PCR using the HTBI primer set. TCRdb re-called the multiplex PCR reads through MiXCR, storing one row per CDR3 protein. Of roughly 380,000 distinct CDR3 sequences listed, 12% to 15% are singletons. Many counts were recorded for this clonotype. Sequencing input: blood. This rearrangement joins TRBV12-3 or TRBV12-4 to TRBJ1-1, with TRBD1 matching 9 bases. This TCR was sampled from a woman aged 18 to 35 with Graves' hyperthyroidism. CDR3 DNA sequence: TGTGCCAGCAGTGATGACAGGGGGTTCACTGAAGCTTTCTTT. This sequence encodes CASSDDRGFTEAFF.